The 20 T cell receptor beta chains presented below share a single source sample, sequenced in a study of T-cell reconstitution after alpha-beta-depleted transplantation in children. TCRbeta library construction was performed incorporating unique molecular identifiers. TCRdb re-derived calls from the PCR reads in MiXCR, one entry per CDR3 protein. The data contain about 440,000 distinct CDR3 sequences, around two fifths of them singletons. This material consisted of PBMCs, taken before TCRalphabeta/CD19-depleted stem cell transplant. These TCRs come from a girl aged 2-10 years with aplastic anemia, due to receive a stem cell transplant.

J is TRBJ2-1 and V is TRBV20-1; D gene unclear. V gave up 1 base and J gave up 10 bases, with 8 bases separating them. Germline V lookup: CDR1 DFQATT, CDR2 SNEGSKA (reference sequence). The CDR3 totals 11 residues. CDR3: CSARVGREQFF. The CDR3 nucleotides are TGCAGTGCTAGAGTAGGTAGGGAGCAGTTCTTC.

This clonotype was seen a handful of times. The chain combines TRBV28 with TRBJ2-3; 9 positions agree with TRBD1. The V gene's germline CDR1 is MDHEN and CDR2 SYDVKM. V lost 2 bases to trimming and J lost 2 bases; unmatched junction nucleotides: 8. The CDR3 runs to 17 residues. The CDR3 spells CASSLPPGQGPTDTQYF. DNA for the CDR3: TGTGCCAGCAGTTTACCCCCGGGACAGGGTCCCACAGATACGCAGTATTTT.

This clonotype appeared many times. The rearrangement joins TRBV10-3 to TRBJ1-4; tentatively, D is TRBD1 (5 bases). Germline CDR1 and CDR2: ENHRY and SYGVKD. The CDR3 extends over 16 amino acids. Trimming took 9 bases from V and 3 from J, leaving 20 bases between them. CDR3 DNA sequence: TGTGCCATAGCGACGGGAACCGGGGGATCTAATGAAAAACTGTTTTTT. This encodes CAIATGTGGSNEKLFF.

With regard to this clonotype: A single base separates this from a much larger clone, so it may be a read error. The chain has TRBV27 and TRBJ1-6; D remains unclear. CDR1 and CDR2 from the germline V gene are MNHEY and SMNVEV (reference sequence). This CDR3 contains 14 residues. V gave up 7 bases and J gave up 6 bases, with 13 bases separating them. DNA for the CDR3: TGTGCCAGCATTTTTAGAGACACTAATTCACCCCTCCACTTT. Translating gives CASIFRDTNSPLHF.

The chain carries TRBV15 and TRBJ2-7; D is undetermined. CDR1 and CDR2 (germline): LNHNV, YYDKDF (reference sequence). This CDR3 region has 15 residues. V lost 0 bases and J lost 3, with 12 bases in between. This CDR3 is CATSRDRLLDYEQYF. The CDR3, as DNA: TGTGCCACCAGCAGAGATAGATTACTGGACTACGAGCAGTACTTC. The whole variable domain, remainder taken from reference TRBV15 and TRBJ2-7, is DAMVIQNPRYQVTQFGKPVTLSCSQTLNHNVMYWYQQKSSQAPKLLFHYYDKDFNNEADTPDNFQSRRPNTSFCFLDIRSPGLGDTAMYLCATSRDRLLDYEQYFGPGTRLTVT.

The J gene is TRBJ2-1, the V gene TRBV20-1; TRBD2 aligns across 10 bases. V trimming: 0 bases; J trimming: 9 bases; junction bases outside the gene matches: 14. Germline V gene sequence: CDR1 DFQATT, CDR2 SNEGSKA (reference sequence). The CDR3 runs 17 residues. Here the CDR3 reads CSARDGAASGSSSEQFF. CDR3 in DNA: TGCAGTGCTAGAGATGGAGCAGCTAGCGGGAGCAGCAGTGAGCAGTTCTTC.

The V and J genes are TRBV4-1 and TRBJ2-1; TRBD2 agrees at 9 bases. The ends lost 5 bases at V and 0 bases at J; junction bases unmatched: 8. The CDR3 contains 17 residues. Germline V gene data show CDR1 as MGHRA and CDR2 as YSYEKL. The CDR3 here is CASSSLAGRYSYNEQFF. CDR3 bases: TGCGCCAGCAGCTCACTAGCGGGCCGTTACTCCTACAATGAGCAGTTCTTC.

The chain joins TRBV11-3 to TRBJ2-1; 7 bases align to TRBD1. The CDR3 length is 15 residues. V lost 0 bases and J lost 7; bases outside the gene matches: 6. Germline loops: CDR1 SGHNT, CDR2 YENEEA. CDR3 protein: CASSLDQGDRNEQFF. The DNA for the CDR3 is TGTGCCAGCAGCTTAGACCAGGGGGACAGAAATGAGCAGTTCTTC.

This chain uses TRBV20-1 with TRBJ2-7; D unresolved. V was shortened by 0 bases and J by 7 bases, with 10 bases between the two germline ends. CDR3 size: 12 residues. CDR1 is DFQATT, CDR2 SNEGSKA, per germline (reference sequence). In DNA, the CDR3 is TGCAGTGCTAGAGAGGACCTTCGGGAGCAGTACTTC. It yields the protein CSAREDLREQYF.

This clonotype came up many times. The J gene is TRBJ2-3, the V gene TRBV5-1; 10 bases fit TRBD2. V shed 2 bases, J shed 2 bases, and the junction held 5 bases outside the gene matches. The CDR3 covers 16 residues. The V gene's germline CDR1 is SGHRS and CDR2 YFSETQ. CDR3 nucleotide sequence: TGCGCCAGCAGCTTTTTAGCGGGAGGAGTCACAGATACGCAGTATTTT. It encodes CASSFLAGGVTDTQYF.

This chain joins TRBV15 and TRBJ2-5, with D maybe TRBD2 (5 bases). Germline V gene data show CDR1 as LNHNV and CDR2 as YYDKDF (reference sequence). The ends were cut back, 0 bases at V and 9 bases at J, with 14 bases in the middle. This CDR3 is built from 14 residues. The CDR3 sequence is CATSREPGKWAQYF. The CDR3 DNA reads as TGTGCCACCAGCAGAGAGCCGGGAAAATGGGCCCAGTACTTC. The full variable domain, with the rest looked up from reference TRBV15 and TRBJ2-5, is DAMVIQNPRYQVTQFGKPVTLSCSQTLNHNVMYWYQQKSSQAPKLLFHYYDKDFNNEADTPDNFQSRRPNTSFCFLDIRSPGLGDTAMYLCATSREPGKWAQYFGPGTRLLVL.

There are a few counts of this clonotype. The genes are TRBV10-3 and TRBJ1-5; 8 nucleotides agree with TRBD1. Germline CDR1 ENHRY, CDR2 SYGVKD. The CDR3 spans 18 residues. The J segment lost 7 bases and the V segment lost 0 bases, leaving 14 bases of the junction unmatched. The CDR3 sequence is CAISESSFEQGEEQPQHF. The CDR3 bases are TGTGCCATCAGTGAGTCCAGCTTCGAACAGGGGGAAGAACAGCCCCAGCATTTT.

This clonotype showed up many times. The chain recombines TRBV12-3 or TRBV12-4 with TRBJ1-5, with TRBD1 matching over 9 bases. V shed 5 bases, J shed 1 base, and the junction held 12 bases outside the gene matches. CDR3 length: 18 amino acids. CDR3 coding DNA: TGTGCCAGCAGTACCGGGACAGGGTCGTTTCGGAGCAATCAGCCCCAGCATTTT. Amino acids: CASSTGTGSFRSNQPQHF.

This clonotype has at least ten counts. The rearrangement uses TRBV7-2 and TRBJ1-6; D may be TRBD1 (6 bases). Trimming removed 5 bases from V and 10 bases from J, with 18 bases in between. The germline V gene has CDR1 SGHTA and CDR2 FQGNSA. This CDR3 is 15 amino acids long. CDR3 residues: CASSPPAGAHSPLHF. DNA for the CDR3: TGTGCCAGCAGCCCCCCTGCAGGGGCGCACTCACCCCTCCACTTT.

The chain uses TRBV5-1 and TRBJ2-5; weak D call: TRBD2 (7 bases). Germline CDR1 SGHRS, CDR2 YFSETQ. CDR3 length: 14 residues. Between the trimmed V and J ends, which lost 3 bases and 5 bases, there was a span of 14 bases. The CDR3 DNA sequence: TGCGCCAGCAGCTCCGGGCGGGGGCTTGAGACCCAGTACTTC. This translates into CASSSGRGLETQYF.

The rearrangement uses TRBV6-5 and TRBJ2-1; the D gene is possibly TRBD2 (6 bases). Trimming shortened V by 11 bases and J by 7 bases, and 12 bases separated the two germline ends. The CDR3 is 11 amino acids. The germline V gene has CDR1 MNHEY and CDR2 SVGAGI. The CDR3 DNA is TGTGCCGCGGGGCCTGTAAATGAGCAGTTCTTC. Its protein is CAAGPVNEQFF.

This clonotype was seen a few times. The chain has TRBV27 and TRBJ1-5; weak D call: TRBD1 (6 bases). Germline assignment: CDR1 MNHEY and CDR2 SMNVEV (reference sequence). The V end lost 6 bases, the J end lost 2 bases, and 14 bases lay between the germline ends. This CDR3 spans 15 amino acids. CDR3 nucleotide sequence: TGTGCCAGCAGGAACCAGGGGCCCGGCAATCAGCCCCAGCATTTT. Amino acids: CASRNQGPGNQPQHF.

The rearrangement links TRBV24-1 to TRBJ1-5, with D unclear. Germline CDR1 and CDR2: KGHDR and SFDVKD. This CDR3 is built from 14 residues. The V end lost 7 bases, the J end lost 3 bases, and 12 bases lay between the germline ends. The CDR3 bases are TGTGCCACCAGCAAAGACGGTACCAATCAGCCCCAGCATTTT. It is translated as CATSKDGTNQPQHF.

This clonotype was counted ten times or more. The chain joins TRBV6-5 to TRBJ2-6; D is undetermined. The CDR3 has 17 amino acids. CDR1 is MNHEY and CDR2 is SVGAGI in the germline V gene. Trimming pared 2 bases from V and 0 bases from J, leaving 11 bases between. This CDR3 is CASSYEVRLSGANVLTF. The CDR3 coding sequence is TGTGCCAGCAGTTACGAAGTCCGCCTCTCTGGGGCCAACGTCCTGACTTTC.

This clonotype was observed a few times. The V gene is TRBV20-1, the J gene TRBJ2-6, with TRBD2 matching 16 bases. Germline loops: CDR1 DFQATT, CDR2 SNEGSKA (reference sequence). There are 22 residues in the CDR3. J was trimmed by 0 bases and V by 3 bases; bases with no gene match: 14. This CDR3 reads CSASRGLAGGFSYSSGANVLTF. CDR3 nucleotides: TGCAGTGCTAGTCGGGGACTAGCGGGAGGGTTTAGTTATAGCTCTGGGGCCAACGTCCTGACTTTC.